The source of this T cell receptor beta chain is a study of T cells in Graves' hyperthyroidism and ophthalmopathy. General study points: Most clonotypes expanded in thyroid above 0.001 were likewise present in blood.

Hyperthyroidism of Graves' type that showed no ophthalmopathy progression within 18 months was stable. Clinical symptoms, serum thyroxine and TRAb, thyroid ultrasound and orbital computed tomography together formed the diagnostic basis. This CDR3 has 13 amino acids. V gave up 4 bases and J gave up 2 bases, with 9 bases separating them. Germline V CDR1 and CDR2: LNHDA, SQIVND (reference sequence). Authors of the study amplified TCR beta CDR3 regions from RNA transcripts. A first-round RT-PCR of the TCR CDR3 used the HTBI primer set. A single record per CDR3 protein comes from TCRdb applying MiXCR to the multiplex PCR reads. In the table there are approximately 400,000 distinct CDR3 sequences, more than 20% of which are singletons. Points on this clonotype: Its antigen is unidentified.

The sample consisted of blood. This chain joins TRBV19 and TRBJ2-7, with D possibly TRBD1 on 6 matching bases. The sequence was obtained from a man aged 50-60 years with Graves' hyperthyroidism. The CDR3 DNA is TGTGCCAGTAGTAACCGGGACACCTACGAGCAGTACTTC. Amino acids: CASSNRDTYEQYF.